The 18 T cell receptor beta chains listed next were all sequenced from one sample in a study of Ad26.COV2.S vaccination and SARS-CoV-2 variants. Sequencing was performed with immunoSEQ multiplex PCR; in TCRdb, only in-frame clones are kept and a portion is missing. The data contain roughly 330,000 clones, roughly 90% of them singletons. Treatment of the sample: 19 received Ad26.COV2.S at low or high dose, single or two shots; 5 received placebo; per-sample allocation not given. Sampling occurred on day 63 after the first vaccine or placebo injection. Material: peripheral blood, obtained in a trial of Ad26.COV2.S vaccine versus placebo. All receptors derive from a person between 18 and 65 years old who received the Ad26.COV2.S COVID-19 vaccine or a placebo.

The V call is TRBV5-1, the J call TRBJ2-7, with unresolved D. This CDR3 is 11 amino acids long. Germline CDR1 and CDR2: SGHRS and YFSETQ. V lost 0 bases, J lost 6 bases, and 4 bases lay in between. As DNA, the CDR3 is TGCGCCAGCAGCTTGGGTCGCGAGCAGTACTTC. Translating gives CASSLGREQYF. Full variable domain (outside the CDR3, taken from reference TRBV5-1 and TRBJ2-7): KAGVTQTPRYLIKTRGQQVTLSCSPISGHRSVSWYQQTPGQGLQFLFEYFSETQRNKGNFPGRFSGRQFSNSRSEMNVSTLELGDSALYLCASSLGREQYFGPGTRLTVT.

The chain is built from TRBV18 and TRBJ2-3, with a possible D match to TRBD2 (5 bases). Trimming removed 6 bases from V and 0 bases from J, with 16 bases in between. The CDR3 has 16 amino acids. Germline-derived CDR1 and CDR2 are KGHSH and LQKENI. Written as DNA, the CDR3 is TGTGCCAGCTCCTACGGACTCTTTACTAGCACAGATACGCAGTATTTT. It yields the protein CASSYGLFTSTDTQYF. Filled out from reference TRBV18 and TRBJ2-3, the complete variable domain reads NAGVMQNPRHLVRRRGQEARLRCSPMKGHSHVYWYRQLPEEGLKFMVYLQKENIIDESGMPKERFSAEFPKEGPSILRIQQVVRGDSAAYFCASSYGLFTSTDTQYFGPGTRLTVL.

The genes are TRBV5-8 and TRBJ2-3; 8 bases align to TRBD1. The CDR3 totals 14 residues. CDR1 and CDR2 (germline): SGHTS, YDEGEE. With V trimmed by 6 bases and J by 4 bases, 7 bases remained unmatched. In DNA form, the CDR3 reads TGTGCCAGCAACTATGGACAGGGAGCAGATACGCAGTATTTT. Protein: CASNYGQGADTQYF.

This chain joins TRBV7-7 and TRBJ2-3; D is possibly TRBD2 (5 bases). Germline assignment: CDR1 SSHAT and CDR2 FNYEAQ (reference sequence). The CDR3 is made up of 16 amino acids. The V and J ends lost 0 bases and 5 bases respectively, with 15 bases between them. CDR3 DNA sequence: TGTGCCAGCAGCTTAGCGGGCCCCTCGGGGAAAGATACGCAGTATTTT. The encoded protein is CASSLAGPSGKDTQYF.

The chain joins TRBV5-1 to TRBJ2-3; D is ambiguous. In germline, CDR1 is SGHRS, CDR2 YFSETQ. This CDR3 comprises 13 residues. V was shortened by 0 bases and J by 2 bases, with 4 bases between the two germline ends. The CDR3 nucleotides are TGCGCCAGCAGCTTGGATGACACAGATACGCAGTATTTT. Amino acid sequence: CASSLDDTDTQYF.

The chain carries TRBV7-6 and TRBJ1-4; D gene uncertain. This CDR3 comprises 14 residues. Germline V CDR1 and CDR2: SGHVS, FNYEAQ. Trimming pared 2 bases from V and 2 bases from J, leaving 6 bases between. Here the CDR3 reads CASSLRGTNEKLFF. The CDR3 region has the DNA TGTGCCAGCAGCTTACGCGGGACTAATGAAAAACTGTTTTTT.

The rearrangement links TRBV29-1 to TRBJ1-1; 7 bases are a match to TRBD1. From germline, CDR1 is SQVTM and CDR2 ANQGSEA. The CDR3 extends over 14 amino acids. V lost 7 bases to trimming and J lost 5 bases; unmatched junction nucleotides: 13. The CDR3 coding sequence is TGCAGCGGAAGTCGACAGGGTTCTACGACTGAAGCTTTCTTT. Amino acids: CSGSRQGSTTEAFF. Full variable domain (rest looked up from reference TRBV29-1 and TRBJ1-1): SAVISQKPSRDICQRGTSLTIQCQVDSQVTMMFWYRQQPGQSLTLIATANQGSEATYESGFVIDKFPISRPNLTFSTLTVSNMSPEDSSIYLCSGSRQGSTTEAFFGQGTRLTVV.

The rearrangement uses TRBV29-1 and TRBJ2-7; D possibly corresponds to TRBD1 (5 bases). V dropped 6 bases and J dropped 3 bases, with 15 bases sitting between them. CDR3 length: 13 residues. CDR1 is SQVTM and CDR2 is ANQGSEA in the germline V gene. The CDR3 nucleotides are TGCAGCGTGAAGACAGAAAACTACTACGAGCAGTACTTC. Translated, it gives CSVKTENYYEQYF.

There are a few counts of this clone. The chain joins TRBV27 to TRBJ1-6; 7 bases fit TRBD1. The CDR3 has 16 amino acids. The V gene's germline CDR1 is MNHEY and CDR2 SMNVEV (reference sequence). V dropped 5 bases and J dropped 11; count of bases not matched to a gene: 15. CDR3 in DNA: TGTGCCAGCAGTCCTTCCCTCGGGGACAGAAAGACACCCCTCCACTTT. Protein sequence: CASSPSLGDRKTPLHF.

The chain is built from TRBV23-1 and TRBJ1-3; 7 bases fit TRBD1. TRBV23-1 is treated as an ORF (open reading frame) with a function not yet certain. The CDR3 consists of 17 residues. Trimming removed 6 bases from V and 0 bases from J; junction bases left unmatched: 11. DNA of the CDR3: TGCGCCAGCAGCCCCCAGGGGGAGGGGATCTCTGGAAACACCATATATTTT. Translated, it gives CASSPQGEGISGNTIYF.

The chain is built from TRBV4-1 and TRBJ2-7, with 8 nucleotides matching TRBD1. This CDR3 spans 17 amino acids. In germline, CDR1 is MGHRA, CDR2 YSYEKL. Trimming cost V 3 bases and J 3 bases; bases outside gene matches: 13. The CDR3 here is CASSHTTGTGAGYEQYF. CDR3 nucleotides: TGCGCCAGCAGCCACACCACAGGGACAGGAGCAGGCTACGAGCAGTACTTC.

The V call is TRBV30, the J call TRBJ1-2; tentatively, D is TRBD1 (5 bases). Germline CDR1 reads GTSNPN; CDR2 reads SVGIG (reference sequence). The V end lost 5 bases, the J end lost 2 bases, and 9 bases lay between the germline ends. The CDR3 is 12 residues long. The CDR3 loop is CAWETVNYGYTF. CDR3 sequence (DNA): TGTGCCTGGGAGACAGTCAACTATGGCTACACCTTC.

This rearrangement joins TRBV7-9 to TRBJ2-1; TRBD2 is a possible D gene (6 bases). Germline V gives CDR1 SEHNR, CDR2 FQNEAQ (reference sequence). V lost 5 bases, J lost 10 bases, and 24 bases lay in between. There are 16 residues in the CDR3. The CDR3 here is CASSPPGSGLRGEQFF. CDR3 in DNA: TGTGCCAGCAGCCCCCCGGGGTCGGGCCTCCGGGGGGAGCAGTTCTTC.

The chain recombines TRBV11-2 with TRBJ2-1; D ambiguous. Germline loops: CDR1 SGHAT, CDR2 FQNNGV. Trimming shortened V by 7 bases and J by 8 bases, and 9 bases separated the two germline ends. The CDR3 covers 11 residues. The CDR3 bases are TGTGCCAGCACCCCAGGCTATGAGCAGTTCTTC. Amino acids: CASTPGYEQFF.

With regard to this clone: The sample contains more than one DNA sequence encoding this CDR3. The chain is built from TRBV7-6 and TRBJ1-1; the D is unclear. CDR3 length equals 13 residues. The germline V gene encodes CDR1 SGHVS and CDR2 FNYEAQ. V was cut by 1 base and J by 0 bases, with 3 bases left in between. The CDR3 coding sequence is TGTGCCAGCAGCTTAGGGATGAACACTGAAGCTTTCTTT. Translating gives CASSLGMNTEAFF.

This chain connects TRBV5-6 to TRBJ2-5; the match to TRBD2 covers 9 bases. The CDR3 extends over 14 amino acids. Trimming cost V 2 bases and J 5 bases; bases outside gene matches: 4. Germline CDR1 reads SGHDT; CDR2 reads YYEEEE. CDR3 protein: CASSFRTSAETQYF. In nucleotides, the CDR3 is TGTGCCAGCAGCTTCAGGACTAGCGCGGAGACCCAGTACTTC.

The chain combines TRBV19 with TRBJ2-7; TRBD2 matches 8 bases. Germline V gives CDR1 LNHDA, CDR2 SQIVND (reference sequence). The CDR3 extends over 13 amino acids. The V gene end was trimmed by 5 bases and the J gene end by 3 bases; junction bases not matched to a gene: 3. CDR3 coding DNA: TGTGCCAGTAGTCTTCTAGCGGGCTACGAGCAGTACGTC. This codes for CASSLLAGYEQYV.

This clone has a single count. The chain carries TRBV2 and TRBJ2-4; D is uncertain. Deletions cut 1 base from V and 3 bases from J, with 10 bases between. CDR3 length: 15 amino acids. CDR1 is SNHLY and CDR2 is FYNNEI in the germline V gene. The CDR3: CASSEGQLFKNIQYF. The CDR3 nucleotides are TGTGCCAGCAGTGAAGGTCAGCTCTTCAAAAACATTCAGTACTTC. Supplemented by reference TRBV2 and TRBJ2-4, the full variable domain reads EPEVTQTPSHQVTQMGQEVILRCVPISNHLYFYWYRQILGQKVEFLVSFYNNEISEKSEIFDDQFSVERPDGSNFTLKIRSTKLEDSAMYFCASSEGQLFKNIQYFGAGTRLSVL.